The clone carrying this T cell receptor (beta chain) came up a few times. Its antigen is as yet unknown. CDR3 length: 11 amino acids. CDR1 is SEHNR and CDR2 is FQNEAQ in the germline V gene (reference sequence). The V gene lost 5 bases and the J gene lost 7 bases, with 8 bases spanning the gap. The data belong to a study of cytomegalovirus exposure and HLA in healthy donors. Study-wide background: Membership in the Caucasian-associated ancestry cluster was found for 81% of roughly 400 genotyped donors. Study outcomes and limitations: Presence/absence results assume similar sequencing depth per donor, which may not hold.

The donors, nominally healthy at sampling, likely had unrecorded immune exposures. 60 Vbeta and 13 Jbeta primers were used in PCR. Sequencing used immunoSEQ multiplex PCR; TCRdb keeps in-frame clones, though not all of them. The sample has about 150,000 clones, under 80% seen once. This TCR was recovered from a man younger than 40 in good health and CMV-seronegative. Sequenced material: PBMCs. The chain carries TRBV7-9 and TRBJ2-5, with D uncertain. CDR3 residues: CASSLRGTQYF. The CDR3 DNA follows: TGTGCCAGCAGCCTACGAGGGACCCAGTACTTC. Complete variable domain (other parts from reference TRBV7-9 and TRBJ2-5): DTGVSQNPRHKITKRGQNVTFRCDPISEHNRLYWYRQTLGQGPEFLTYFQNEAQLEKSRLLSDRFSAERPKGSFSTLEIQRTEQGDSAMYLCASSLRGTQYFGPGTRLLVL.